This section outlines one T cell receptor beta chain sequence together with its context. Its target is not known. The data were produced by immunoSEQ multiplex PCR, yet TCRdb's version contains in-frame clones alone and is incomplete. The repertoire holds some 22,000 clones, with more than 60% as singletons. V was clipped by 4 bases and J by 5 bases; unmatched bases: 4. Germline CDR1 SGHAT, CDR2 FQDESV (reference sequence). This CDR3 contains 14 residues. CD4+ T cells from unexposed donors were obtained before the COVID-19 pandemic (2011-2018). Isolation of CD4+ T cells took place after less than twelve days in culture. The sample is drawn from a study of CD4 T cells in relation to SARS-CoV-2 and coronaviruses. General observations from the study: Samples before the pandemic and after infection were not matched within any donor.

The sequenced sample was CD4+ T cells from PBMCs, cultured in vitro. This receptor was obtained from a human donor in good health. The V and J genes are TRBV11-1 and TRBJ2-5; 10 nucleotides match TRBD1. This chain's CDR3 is CASSSGQGRETQYF. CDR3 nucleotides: TGTGCCAGCAGCTCGGGACAGGGGAGGGAGACCCAGTACTTC.